Described below is a single TCR beta chain sequence and its context. At least ten counts were recorded for this clonotype. This clone's antigen is unknown. Per-base qualities were not stored, and no clone one base away is much larger. The protocol used for the library was multiplex PCR. Sequencing took place on an Illumina HiSeq 4000. CDR3 regions were amplified by Arm-PCR with iRepertoire HTBI primers to construct TCR beta libraries. Gel purification was performed on PCR products prior to sequencing. Under the source paper's analysis protocol: Across samples, about 64 TRBV and roughly 15 TRBJ segments were identified and used for gene usage analysis of CDR3 amino acid clonotypes. COPE and FqMerger were used to merge filtered high-quality paired reads into contigs. BLAST was used to align contigs to IMGT TRBV, TRBD and TRBJ reference genes, with CDR3 defined following IMGT. Highly expanded clones were defined as clonotypes with a frequency above 0.1%. Shannon entropy was used to measure repertoire diversity, and the Gini coefficient was used to measure V-J evenness. A clonotype found in more than one individual was treated as public. TCRdb reprocessing: public reads trimmed at Q25 with fastp, clones called with MiXCR, in-frame beta chains kept. Every entry covers one CDR3 protein and lists the most common genes and DNA from its rows. TCRdb, not the authors, supplied the V and J calls. The table for this sample lists around 400,000 distinct CDR3 sequences; roughly 24% of them were counted only once. The top ten clones comprise about 27% of the sample.

The label giving this sample's time point can be read as: persistent/refractory GD, antithyroid drugs over 5 years with positive TRAb. RNA was extracted from PBMCs in TRIzol for both TCR sequencing and RNA sequencing. The diagnosis of Graves' disease followed American Thyroid Association guidelines. Patients for the study were recruited at an endocrinology department in Xi'an, China. Each patient gave 9 to 10 milliliters of peripheral blood, collected in an EDTA anticoagulant tube. PBMCs were isolated by Ficoll Paque Plus density gradient separation without further T cell sorting. An Agilent 2100 Bioanalyzer and agarose gel were used to assess RNA quality, and a NanoDrop 2000 was used to measure RNA concentration. This specimen comes from a study of regulatory T cells in long-lasting Graves disease (dated by TCRdb to about 2021). Study-wide context: To count as having persistent Graves' disease, a patient had to have received antithyroid drug treatment for over 5 years with TSH receptor autoantibodies remaining persistently positive. TCR sequencing covered about 13 persistent and around 20 newly diagnosed Graves' disease patients, some 35 samples in total. The study was registered as a clinical trial and conducted in China. On average, persistent Graves' disease patients in the clinical cohort had been on antithyroid drugs for eight to twelve years. Persistent Graves' disease patients were compared with newly diagnosed Graves' disease patients by peripheral blood TCR sequencing and RNA sequencing. Overall results and qualifications from the work: The small sample size was acknowledged by the authors as a limitation that may reduce accuracy. Compared with newly diagnosed patients, persistent Graves' disease patients had lower TCR Shannon entropy and fewer highly expanded clones, which suggests clonal expansion. The study examined only peripheral blood because the primary lesion, thyroid tissue, could not be accessed. Sequencing and analysis were restricted to the TCR beta chain. Patients with persistent disease shared more public clonotypes (about 3,000) than newly diagnosed patients did (around 980).

This specimen was peripheral blood mononuclear cells (PBMCs), taken when the disease was refractory, from a patient treated with antithyroid drugs. This TCR was sampled from a woman aged 40 to 49 with Graves disease. Donor details come from another sample of the same person, matched by shared clones.

The DNA sequence reads TGTGCCAGCGGATCCTTATGGGCTGAAGCTTTCTTT. This is translated as CASGSLWAEAFF. The chain uses TRBV11-2 and TRBJ1-1; no D gene can be assigned with confidence. From a lookup of the germline V gene, CDR1 and CDR2 are SGHAT and FQNNGV. The CDR3 has 12 amino acids, counting the end cysteine and phenylalanine. The CDR3 DNA has 36 bases and is translated from base 1. Trimming costs V 8 bases and J 6 bases, and their ends lie 13 bases apart.